This TCR beta chain was obtained from a study of low-dose radiotherapy and immunotherapy resistance in tumors. The CDR3 contains 15 residues. Germline values: CDR1 SEHNR, CDR2 FQNEAQ (reference sequence). Deletions cut 5 bases from V and 2 bases from J, with 12 bases between. Alpha and beta chains were covered, as first-strand cDNA relied on TRAV- and TRBV-specific primers. For amplifying TCRs, the PCR ran for about 20 cycles with Phusion, which was used together with a constant-region primer and the adapter on the V primers. It was by in vitro transcription that isolated mRNA was amplified. TCRdb processed the reads anew with MiXCR; each CDR3 protein has one entry. The sample lists tens of thousands of distinct CDR3 sequences, about 25% occurring once. Time point specified: after trial treatment. Treatment defined: LDRT plus nivolumab, ipilimumab, low-dose cyclophosphamide and aspirin (RACIN trial).

Sequencing used PBMCs, obtained after low-dose radiotherapy plus immunotherapy. The chain recombines TRBV7-9 with TRBJ2-2; D ambiguous. This TCR derives from a male donor with prostate cancer. CDR3 amino acids: CASSPRGFNTGELFF. The CDR3 region has the DNA TGTGCCAGCAGCCCCCGAGGATTCAACACCGGGGAGCTGTTTTTT.